The T cell receptor beta chain under discussion was sequenced for a study of OX40 agonist ivuxolimab in advanced cancers. Study results and caveats: At doses 0.1 to 3.0 mg/kg, CD4+ and CD8+ clones expanded.

Germline loops: CDR1 PRHDT, CDR2 FYEKMQ (reference sequence). This CDR3 has 15 residues. Patients who had autoimmune disease history or got systemic immunosuppression were left out. Sampling of blood occurred at baseline, cycle 4 day 1, and cycle 7 day 1. Libraries were prepared by immunoSEQ multiplex PCR; TCRdb keeps only in-frame clonotypes and omits some of them. Among some 86,000 clones listed, 80% to 95% were seen once. Concerning this clone: As yet, its antigen is unknown. The junction shows a germline mismatch at one end, possibly a read error.

V gene TRBV13 combines with J gene TRBJ2-3, with D perhaps matching TRBD2 (6 bases). The receptor comes from an adult with an advanced solid tumor such as melanoma, head and neck, liver or kidney cancer. The sequenced sample was CD4+ or CD8+ T cells sorted from blood, obtained in a trial of the OX40 agonist ivuxolimab. CDR3 sequence: CASSLGGPGADTQYF. The CDR3 DNA is TGTGCCAGCAGCCTAGGCGGTCCGGGGGCAGATACGCAGTATTTT.